One sample yielded the 28 T cell receptor beta chains listed below, sequenced in a study of blood T cells in healthy people across ages. Next came a second PCR, run for about 7 to 12 cycles, which used a sample-barcoded 5' primer along with a J-beta primer mix. TCRdb re-called the 5' RACE reads through MiXCR, storing one row per CDR3 protein. The table records 850,000 to 1,300,000 distinct CDR3 sequences, more than 40% of them present only once. The sample consisted of blood. The origin of the receptors is a woman in her sixties or seventies in good health.

This chain connects TRBV6-5 to TRBJ2-7, with 9 bases matching TRBD2. The CDR3 loop spans 18 amino acids. Losses at the gene ends were 1 base for V and 1 base for J; bases not matched to a gene: 11. Germline loops: CDR1 MNHEY, CDR2 SVGAGI. The CDR3 spells CASSYYARAGGPSYEQYF. The CDR3 DNA is TGTGCCAGCAGTTACTATGCTAGGGCGGGAGGGCCGTCCTACGAGCAGTACTTC.

This clonotype was picked up one time. The V gene is TRBV29-1, the J gene TRBJ2-5; no firm D call. V gave up 4 bases and J gave up 1 base, with 25 bases separating them. There are 18 residues in the CDR3. Germline V CDR1 and CDR2: SQVTM, ANQGSEA. The CDR3 sequence is CSVGPPSGPLAPQETQYF. CDR3 coding DNA: TGCAGCGTTGGGCCGCCTTCCGGCCCCCTGGCCCCCCAAGAGACCCAGTACTTC.

The DNA of the CDR3 is TGCGCCAGCAGCCAAGATTTTGGGCAGGGGGTTAGAGATACGCAGTATTTT. It specifies CASSQDFGQGVRDTQYF. V and J are TRBV4-1 and TRBJ2-3; 7 positions match TRBD1. The CDR3 length is 17 residues. J was trimmed by 5 bases and V by 0 bases; bases with no gene match: 11. CDR1 MGHRA and CDR2 YSYEKL come from the germline V gene.

This chain connects TRBV7-2 to TRBJ2-7, with D uncertain. The CDR3 length is 14 residues. V lost 6 bases to trimming and J lost 3 bases, with 15 bases between them. Looked up from germline, CDR1 is SGHTA and CDR2 is FQGNSA. The CDR3 bases are TGTGCCAGCAGACCGTCGCGGCCGGGCTACGAGCAGTACTTC. This encodes CASRPSRPGYEQYF.

The genes are TRBV4-1 and TRBJ2-3; unclear D gene. CDR1 MGHRA and CDR2 YSYEKL come from the germline V gene. The CDR3 covers 16 residues. With 4 bases removed from V and 2 bases from J, the gap between germline ends came to 16 bases. Here the CDR3 DNA reads TGCGCCAGCAGCCCAGCCCGTGGGCAGTACACAGATACGCAGTATTTT. This gives the protein CASSPARGQYTDTQYF.

The chain carries TRBV7-8 and TRBJ2-1; 10 nucleotides agree with TRBD2. With V trimmed by 2 bases and J by 6 bases, 16 bases remained unmatched. Germline V CDR1 and CDR2: SGHVS, FQNEAQ. This CDR3 comprises 19 residues. The CDR3 nucleotides read TGTGCCAGCAGCTTATGGGCCCCTAGCGGGGGCTCTAGCGGCAATGAGCAGTTCTTC. Its protein product is CASSLWAPSGGSSGNEQFF.

The chain's CDR3 is CASSYSEGETQYF. The CDR3, as DNA: TGTGCCAGCAGTTATTCTGAGGGGGAGACCCAGTACTTC. This chain joins TRBV27 and TRBJ2-5; D is perhaps TRBD1 or TRBD2 (5 bases each). V lost 4 bases and J 5 bases, leaving 11 bases between the germline ends. The germline CDR1 and CDR2 sequences are MNHEY and SMNVEV (reference sequence). The CDR3 is 13 residues long.

The table lists this clonotype with a few counts. This chain uses TRBV9 with TRBJ2-2; tentatively, D is TRBD1 or TRBD2 (5 bases each). The CDR3 has 14 residues. In germline, CDR1 is SGDLS, CDR2 YYNGEE. Trimming stripped 2 bases from V and 3 bases from J, with 8 bases between. CDR3 nucleotides: TGTGCCAGCAGCGTTTTGGGGGACACCGGGGAGCTGTTTTTT. Translating gives CASSVLGDTGELFF.

Only a few counts were recorded for this clonotype. This rearrangement joins TRBV7-2 to TRBJ2-6; D unresolved. Trimming removed 3 bases from V and 3 bases from J, with 6 bases in between. The germline CDR1 and CDR2 sequences are SGHTA and FQGNSA. CDR3 length equals 14 residues. The chain's CDR3 is CASSFPYGANVLTF. The CDR3 bases are TGTGCCAGCAGCTTCCCGTATGGGGCCAACGTCCTGACTTTC.

In this sample, this clonotype turned up a few times. The CDR3 region is CSVINNEQFF. CDR3 nucleotide sequence: TGCAGCGTTATAAACAATGAGCAGTTCTTC. The chain couples TRBV29-1 to TRBJ2-1; D unresolved. Germline assignment: CDR1 SQVTM and CDR2 ANQGSEA. Trimming pared 5 bases from V and 5 bases from J, leaving 4 bases between. The CDR3 sequence is 10 residues long.

This clonotype was counted a single time. It may be a read error: a sequence one base away is much more abundant. This chain links TRBV29-1 with TRBJ2-5; maybe TRBD2 (6 bases). Germline CDR1 SQVTM, CDR2 ANQGSEA. The CDR3 has 16 residues. V was shortened by 0 bases and J by 5 bases, with 19 bases between the two germline ends. The CDR3 reads CSVEDRNPGARETQYF. The CDR3 DNA follows: TGCAGCGTTGAAGATCGAAATCCGGGAGCGAGGGAGACCCAGTACTTC.

This clonotype has a handful of counts. The chain joins TRBV9 to TRBJ2-3; a weak D match, TRBD2 (5 bases). Between the trimmed V and J ends, which lost 0 bases and 3 bases, there was a span of 8 bases. Germline CDR1 SGDLS, CDR2 YYNGEE. This CDR3 region has 14 residues. The CDR3 here is CASSVDRETDTQYF. DNA for the CDR3: TGTGCCAGCAGCGTAGATCGGGAAACAGATACGCAGTATTTT.

A word on this clonotype: With a much larger clone just one base away, this may be a read error. The chain recombines TRBV3-1 with TRBJ2-7; perhaps TRBD2 as D (6 bases). The germline CDR1 and CDR2 sequences are LGHDT and YNNKEL (reference sequence). The CDR3 covers 14 residues. V was pared by 4 bases and J by 0 bases, with 10 bases between. The CDR3 reads CASSRAGNSYEQYF. CDR3 bases: TGTGCCAGCAGCCGAGCGGGCAACTCCTACGAGCAGTACTTC.

The V gene is TRBV6-1, the J gene TRBJ2-5; D call uncertain. The CDR3 has 14 amino acids. The V and J ends lost 0 bases and 5 bases respectively, with 10 bases between them. The germline CDR1 and CDR2 sequences are MNHNS and SASEGT. CDR3 in amino acids: CASSEAERLETQYF. The CDR3 DNA reads TGTGCCAGCAGTGAAGCGGAACGGCTTGAGACCCAGTACTTC.

This clonotype was seen a few times. The chain combines TRBV29-1 with TRBJ2-5; D remains unclear. The V gene lost 5 bases and the J gene lost 4 bases, with 8 bases spanning the gap. Per the germline V gene, CDR1 is SQVTM and CDR2 is ANQGSEA. The CDR3 totals 11 residues. The CDR3 coding sequence is TGCAGCGTTTCTGACTCAGAGACCCAGTACTTC. Amino acids: CSVSDSETQYF.

This clonotype was seen more than once but under ten times. This chain links TRBV10-3 with TRBJ2-5; no definite D call. This CDR3 spans 14 amino acids. In germline, CDR1 is ENHRY, CDR2 SYGVKD. V lost 2 bases to trimming and J lost 2 bases, with 9 bases between them. CDR3 amino acids: CAISESVPQETQYF. Here the CDR3 DNA reads TGTGCCATCAGTGAGAGTGTCCCGCAAGAGACCCAGTACTTC.

As for this clonotype: One end of the junction is discordant with germline, which a read error may explain. V usage is TRBV7-6 and J usage is TRBJ2-1; TRBD2 is a possible D gene (6 bases). CDR1 and CDR2 from the germline V gene are SGHVS and FNYEAQ. This CDR3 comprises 16 residues. The CDR3 DNA reads TGTACCAGCAGCTTAGTCATAGCGGACTCCTACAATGAGCAGTTCTTC. Amino acids: CTSSLVIADSYNEQFF. The full variable domain, rest sourced from reference TRBV7-6 and TRBJ2-1, is GAGVSQSPRYKVTKRGQDVALRCDPISGHVSLYWYRQALGQGPEFLTYFNYEAQQDKSGLPNDRFSAERPEGSISTLTIQRTEQRDSAMYRCTSSLVIADSYNEQFFGPGTRLTVL.

This clonotype was counted once. The chain recombines TRBV6-5 with TRBJ2-5; 11 bases line up with TRBD2. With 2 bases clipped from V and 11 bases from J, the junction kept 10 bases outside the gene matches. The CDR3 has 15 residues. CDR1 and CDR2 (germline): MNHEY, SVGAGI. The DNA for the CDR3 is TGTGCCAGCAGTTACCTGACTAGCGGGGCTTCAGAGCAGTACTTC. It yields the protein CASSYLTSGASEQYF.

The CDR3 spells CAIRDLRGSYNEQFF. The CDR3 nucleotides read TGTGCCATCAGGGACCTCAGGGGGTCCTACAATGAGCAGTTCTTC. The chain carries TRBV10-3 and TRBJ2-1, with TRBD1 matching over 7 bases. The V gene's germline CDR1 is ENHRY and CDR2 SYGVKD. This CDR3 is built from 15 residues. V was clipped by 6 bases and J by 1 base; unmatched bases: 6.

The genes are TRBV7-9 and TRBJ2-5, with D possibly TRBD2 on 6 matching bases. The germline gives CDR1 SEHNR, CDR2 FQNEAQ (reference sequence). The CDR3 loop spans 17 amino acids. The V end was cut by 2 bases, the J end by 6 bases, with 22 bases between. The CDR3 coding sequence is TGTGCCAGCAGCTTAAATGGGCGCGGGAAAGCCCTTCAGACCCAGTACTTC. As protein: CASSLNGRGKALQTQYF.

This clonotype has just a few counts. The rearrangement joins TRBV9 to TRBJ2-1; 12 positions agree with TRBD2. CDR1 is SGDLS and CDR2 is YYNGEE in the germline V gene. This CDR3 has 17 amino acids. V lost 7 bases and J lost 5; bases outside the gene matches: 13. CDR3 sequence reads: CASARLAGDGSNNEQFF. In DNA form, the CDR3 reads TGTGCCAGCGCGCGACTAGCGGGAGACGGGTCGAACAATGAGCAGTTCTTC. Full variable domain (missing parts from reference TRBV9 and TRBJ2-1): DSGVTQTPKHLITATGQRVTLRCSPRSGDLSVYWYQQSLDQGLQFLIQYYNGEERAKGNILERFSAQQFPDLHSELNLSSLELGDSALYFCASARLAGDGSNNEQFFGPGTRLTVL.

CDR3 protein: CASSSQGDMVFVEQFF. In DNA, the CDR3 is TGTGCCAGCAGTTCACAGGGGGATATGGTTTTTGTTGAGCAGTTCTTC. The chain has TRBV6-6 and TRBJ2-1, with TRBD1 identical over 8 bases. The V gene end was trimmed by 4 bases and the J gene end by 9 bases; junction bases not matched to a gene: 14. This CDR3 region has 16 residues. Looked up from germline, CDR1 is MNHNY and CDR2 is SVGAGI (reference sequence).

The chain combines TRBV21-1 with TRBJ2-3. TRBV21-1 is a listed pseudogene. CDR3 length: 17 residues. For the CDR3, the DNA is TGTGCCAGCAGCAAAAGCGGTCGGGTCCTGGGCACAGATACGCAGTATTTT. Its protein product is CASSKSGRVLGTDTQYF.

The rearrangement joins TRBV5-6 to TRBJ1-5, with D uncertain. This CDR3 has 13 residues. Germline assignment: CDR1 SGHDT and CDR2 YYEEEE. Trimming took 1 base from V and 5 from J, leaving 7 bases between them. In nucleotides, the CDR3 is TGTGCCAGCAGCTTGAATTGGGATCAGCCCCAGCATTTT. This gives the protein CASSLNWDQPQHF.

The chain combines TRBV2 with TRBJ2-5; D could derive from TRBD1 or TRBD2 (6 bases each). The germline CDR1 and CDR2 sequences are SNHLY and FYNNEI. The CDR3 has 14 residues. V was clipped by 5 bases and J by 11 bases, with 21 bases between them. In DNA, the CDR3 is TGTGCCAGCAGTCGAATGTGGGGGGCGCAGGAGCAGTACTTC. It encodes CASSRMWGAQEQYF.

The V gene is TRBV2, the J gene TRBJ1-4; 7 nucleotides match TRBD1. The CDR3 is 14 residues long. CDR1 is SNHLY, CDR2 FYNNEI, per germline. The ends lost 6 bases at V and 8 bases at J; junction bases unmatched: 9. CDR3 region: CASRRDRVGEKLFF. The CDR3 DNA sequence: TGTGCCAGCAGGCGCGACAGGGTCGGCGAAAAACTGTTTTTT.

This clonotype was seen ten or more times. A single base separates this from a much larger clone, so it may be a read error. The chain employs TRBV27 and TRBJ2-5; D uncertain. The CDR3 runs 12 residues. Trimming removed 5 bases from V and 11 bases from J, with 15 bases in between. The V gene's germline CDR1 is MNHEY and CDR2 SMNVEV (reference sequence). The CDR3 DNA sequence: TGTGCCAGCAGTCAGACCCCCAATGAGCAGTACTTC. Its protein is CASSQTPNEQYF.

Note on this clonotype: One end of the junction does not line up with germline, which may come from a read error. The chain couples TRBV6-1 to TRBJ1-2; the D is unclear. Germline V lookup: CDR1 MNHNS, CDR2 SASEGT. The CDR3 spans 12 residues. For the CDR3, the DNA is TGTACCAGCAGTGCACATCAAACTATCAACACCTTC. Protein sequence: CTSSAHQTINTF.